A single sample is the source of the 10 T cell receptor beta chains below, sequenced in a study of breast tumors, draining lymph nodes, adjacent tissues. Breast cancer patients provided tissue from their axillary draining lymph nodes. TCRdb re-analysed the multiplex PCR reads in MiXCR, keeping a single row per CDR3 protein. Of some 120,000 distinct CDR3 sequences in the sample, 21% are singletons; the top ten hold roughly 2.2%. Sequencing was done on a sample of axillary lymph node tissue. The receptors shown here come from a female donor with breast cancer. Some clones in this sample may be carry-over from other donors' samples.

Ten or more counts support this clonotype. The chain joins TRBV10-3 to TRBJ2-2; D is ambiguous. CDR1 and CDR2 (germline): ENHRY, SYGVKD. The CDR3 has 13 residues. Trimming removed 2 bases at V and 6 bases at J, with 7 bases between. The CDR3 spells CAISEGRAGELFF. The CDR3 DNA sequence: TGTGCCATCAGTGAGGGACGGGCCGGGGAGCTGTTTTTT.

Only a few counts were recorded for this clonotype. V and J are TRBV28 and TRBJ2-2; D is perhaps TRBD2 (5 bases). Germline CDR1 and CDR2: MDHEN and SYDVKM. V lost 4 bases and J lost 7, with 19 bases in between. The CDR3 covers 16 residues. This CDR3 reads CASSSSPAGRGGELFF. DNA for the CDR3: TGTGCCAGCAGTTCTAGCCCGGCAGGCCGGGGCGGGGAGCTGTTTTTT.

This clonotype has a single count. Since a much larger clone is just one base distant, this may be a read error. DNA of the CDR3: TGTGCCAGCAGCCCGAGAGACAGGGCTGATGGCTACACCTTC. Translated: CASSPRDRADGYTF. The chain uses TRBV5-4 and TRBJ1-2, with 7 positions matching TRBD1. The ends lost 4 bases at V and 6 bases at J; junction bases unmatched: 9. Germline V CDR1 and CDR2: SGHNT, YYREEE (reference sequence). The length of the CDR3 is 14 residues.

This clonotype was observed a few times. A much bigger clone sits one base away, suggesting this may be a read error. The V and J genes are TRBV20-1 and TRBJ2-2; 8 bases are a match to TRBD2. The CDR3 spans 14 residues. The trim removed 4 bases at V and 4 bases at J, leaving 5 bases unmatched. CDR1 is DFQATT and CDR2 is SNEGSKA in the germline V gene (reference sequence). The CDR3 spells CSAKSGSSTGELFF. In nucleotides, the CDR3 is TGCAGTGCTAAAAGCGGGAGTAGCACCGGGGAGCTGTTTTTT.

This clonotype was counted many times. The chain recombines TRBV7-8 with TRBJ2-7, with 7 positions matching TRBD1. Losses at the gene ends were 5 bases for V and 9 bases for J; bases not matched to a gene: 16. Germline values: CDR1 SGHVS, CDR2 FQNEAQ. CDR3 size: 15 residues. The CDR3 sequence is CASSLMTGTGAGQYF. The CDR3 nucleotides are TGTGCCAGCAGCCTCATGACAGGGACCGGTGCTGGGCAGTACTTC.

This clonotype was observed many times. The chain joins TRBV11-2 to TRBJ2-3; 12 bases fit TRBD2. The CDR3 length is 20 residues. Unmatched junction bases numbered 16, after V lost 4 bases and J lost 2 bases. Germline V lookup: CDR1 SGHAT, CDR2 FQNNGV. CDR3: CASSSPSLAGGSGYTDTQYF. CDR3 DNA sequence: TGTGCCAGCAGCTCTCCCTCACTAGCGGGAGGCTCGGGCTACACAGATACGCAGTATTTT. The full variable domain, rest sourced from reference TRBV11-2 and TRBJ2-3, is EAGVAQSPRYKIIEKRQSVAFWCNPISGHATLYWYQQILGQGPKLLIQFQNNGVVDDSQLPKDRFSAERLKGVDSTLKIQPAKLEDSAVYLCASSSPSLAGGSGYTDTQYFGPGTRLTVL.

V gene TRBV27 combines with J gene TRBJ2-4; maybe TRBD1 (5 bases). Deletions cut 4 bases from V and 0 bases from J, with 13 bases between. Germline V gene sequence: CDR1 MNHEY, CDR2 SMNVEV (reference sequence). This CDR3 is built from 16 residues. CDR3 protein: CASSSLQALAKNIQYF. In DNA form, the CDR3 reads TGTGCCAGCAGTTCCCTACAGGCCCTAGCCAAAAACATTCAGTACTTC.

This clonotype has a handful of counts. It may be a read error: a sequence one base away is much more abundant. This chain joins TRBV6-5 and TRBJ2-1; the match to TRBD2 covers 11 bases. The CDR3 is 15 amino acids. Germline lookup yields CDR1 MNHEY and CDR2 SVGAGI. The DNA of the CDR3 is TGTGCCAGCAGTACTAGCGGGAGCGCCTACGATGAGCAGTTCTTC. This gives the protein CASSTSGSAYDEQFF.

The V and J genes are TRBV27 and TRBJ1-2; the D is unclear. Germline V gives CDR1 MNHEY, CDR2 SMNVEV (reference sequence). V was clipped by 6 bases and J by 1 base, with 9 bases between them. CDR3 size: 13 residues. The CDR3 protein is CASSGKLNYGYTF. As DNA, the CDR3 is TGTGCCAGCAGCGGGAAGCTTAACTATGGCTACACCTTC.

This clonotype was seen a handful of times. The rearrangement links TRBV3-1 to TRBJ2-3; D might be TRBD1 (6 bases). Trimming removed 4 bases at V and 5 bases at J, with 16 bases between. Germline V gene data show CDR1 as LGHDT and CDR2 as YNNKEL (reference sequence). This CDR3 region has 15 residues. The CDR3 reads CASSPRGGDGDTQYF. For the CDR3, the DNA is TGTGCCAGCAGCCCCAGGGGCGGCGACGGAGATACGCAGTATTTT.